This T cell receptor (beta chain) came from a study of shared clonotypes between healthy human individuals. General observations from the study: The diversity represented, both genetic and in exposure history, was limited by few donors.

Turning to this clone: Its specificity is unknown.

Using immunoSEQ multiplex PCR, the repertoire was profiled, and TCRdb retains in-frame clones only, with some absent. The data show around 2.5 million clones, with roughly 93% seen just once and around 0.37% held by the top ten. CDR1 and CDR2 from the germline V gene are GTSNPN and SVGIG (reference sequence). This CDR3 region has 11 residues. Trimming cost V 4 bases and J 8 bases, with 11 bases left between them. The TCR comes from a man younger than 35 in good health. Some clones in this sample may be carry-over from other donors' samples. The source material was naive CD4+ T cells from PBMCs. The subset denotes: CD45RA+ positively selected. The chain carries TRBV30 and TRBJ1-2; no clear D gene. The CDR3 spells CAWIGVGGYTF. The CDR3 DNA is TGTGCCTGGATTGGGGTTGGAGGCTACACCTTC. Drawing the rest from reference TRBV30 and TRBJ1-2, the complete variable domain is SQTIHQWPATLVQPVGSPLSLECTVEGTSNPNLYWYRQAAGRGLQLLFYSVGIGQISSEVPQNLSASRPQDRQFILSSKKLLLSDSGFYLCAWIGVGGYTFGSGTRLTVV.